This T cell receptor beta chain was profiled in a study of identical twins. General observations from the study: In zero-insertion analyses, partial confounding could arise from invariant MAIT and iNKT cells. Clonotypes of the beta chain that were abundant in cord blood carried fewer insertions (memory repertoires showed none). Conclusions came from cross-sectional statistical analysis, not from following the same donors.

A universal primer site came from template switching; cDNA carried unique molecular identifiers. Each CDR3 protein is one row after TCRdb ran MiXCR on the 5' RACE reads. The table lists over 250,000 distinct CDR3 sequences, more than 8% of them singletons. As to this clonotype: The antigen is undetermined.

Looked up from germline, CDR1 is DFQATT and CDR2 is SNEGSKA (reference sequence). The CDR3 sequence is 15 residues long. The V gene lost 6 bases and the J gene lost 3 bases, with 21 bases spanning the gap. In addition, the sample was reused for a study of yellow fever vaccine responses in identical twins.

The V and J genes are TRBV20-1 and TRBJ2-7; maybe TRBD1 (7 bases). Sequenced input: CD8+ T cells sorted from blood. This clonotype originated in a woman aged 18-29 years in good health. CDR3 sequence: CSAIPGGSRDYEQYF. CDR3 in DNA: TGCAGTGCCATCCCAGGGGGGTCACGAGACTACGAGCAGTACTTC.